The sequence of this TCR beta chain was determined in a study of T cell repertoires in cytomegalovirus infection. Whole-study context: CMV infection together with matching HLA type was indicated by public TCR beta signatures. Study-level points and caveats: Cumulative public TCR beta family frequency identified CMV carriers with the relevant HLA. Clonotype analysis showed dominance of the ex vivo response by HLA-C-restricted CMV-specific TCR beta clonotypes.

In germline, CDR1 is LGHDT, CDR2 YNNKEL (reference sequence). V shed 0 bases, J shed 8 bases, and the junction held 13 bases outside the gene matches. The CDR3 has 17 residues. TCRdb re-called the reads with MiXCR, one entry per CDR3 protein. The profile shows tens of thousands of distinct CDR3 sequences, about 24% of them singletons. A note on this clonotype: Its specificity is not known.

This sample comprised CD8+ T cells from cultured PBMCs, obtained from culture after CMV antigen stimulation. The sequence derives from a human donor in good health (CMV status not recorded). Some clones in this sample may be carry-over from other donors' samples. The chain is built from TRBV3-1 and TRBJ2-3; 8 nucleotides match TRBD2. This chain's CDR3 is CASSQERGDPSRGTQYF. The CDR3 DNA reads as TGTGCCAGCAGCCAAGAGCGGGGGGACCCCTCTAGAGGTACGCAGTATTTT.